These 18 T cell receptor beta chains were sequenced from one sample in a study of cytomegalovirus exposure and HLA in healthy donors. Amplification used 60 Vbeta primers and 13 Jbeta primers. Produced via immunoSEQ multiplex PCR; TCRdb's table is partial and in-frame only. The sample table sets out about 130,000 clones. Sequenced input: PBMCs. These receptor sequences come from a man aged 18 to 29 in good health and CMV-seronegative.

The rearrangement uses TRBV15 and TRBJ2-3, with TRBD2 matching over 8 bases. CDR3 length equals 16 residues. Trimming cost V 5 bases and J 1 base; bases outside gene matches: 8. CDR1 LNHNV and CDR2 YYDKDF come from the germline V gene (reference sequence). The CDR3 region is CATSRSLSGGTDTQYF. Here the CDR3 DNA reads TGTGCCACCAGCCGCAGTCTTAGCGGGGGCACAGATACGCAGTATTTT.

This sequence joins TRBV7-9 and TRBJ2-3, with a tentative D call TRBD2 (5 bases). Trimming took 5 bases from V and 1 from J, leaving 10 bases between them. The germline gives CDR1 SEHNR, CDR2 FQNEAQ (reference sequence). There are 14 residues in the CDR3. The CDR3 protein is CASSRGWGTDTQYF. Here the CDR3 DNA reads TGTGCCAGCAGCCGGGGTTGGGGCACAGATACGCAGTATTTT.

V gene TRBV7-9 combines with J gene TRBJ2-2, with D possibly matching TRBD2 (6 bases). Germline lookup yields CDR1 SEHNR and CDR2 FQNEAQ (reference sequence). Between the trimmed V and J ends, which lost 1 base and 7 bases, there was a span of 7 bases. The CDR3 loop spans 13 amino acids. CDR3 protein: CASSLGRGGELFF. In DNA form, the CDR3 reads TGTGCCAGCAGCTTAGGGAGGGGCGGGGAGCTGTTTTTT.

The CDR3 region is CASTRGILDGYTF. The CDR3 DNA sequence: TGTGCCAGCACCCGCGGGATCCTCGATGGCTACACCTTC. V is TRBV6-5 and J is TRBJ1-2, with D uncertain. This CDR3 region has 13 residues. V shed 7 bases and J shed 6 bases, with 15 bases lying between them. Looked up from germline, CDR1 is MNHEY and CDR2 is SVGAGI.

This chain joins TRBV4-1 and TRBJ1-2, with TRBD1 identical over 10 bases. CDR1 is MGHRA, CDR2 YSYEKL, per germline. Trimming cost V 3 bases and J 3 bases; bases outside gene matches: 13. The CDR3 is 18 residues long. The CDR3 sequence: CASSQGRRDRGAHYGYTF. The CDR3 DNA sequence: TGCGCCAGCAGCCAGGGACGCCGGGACAGGGGCGCGCACTATGGCTACACCTTC.

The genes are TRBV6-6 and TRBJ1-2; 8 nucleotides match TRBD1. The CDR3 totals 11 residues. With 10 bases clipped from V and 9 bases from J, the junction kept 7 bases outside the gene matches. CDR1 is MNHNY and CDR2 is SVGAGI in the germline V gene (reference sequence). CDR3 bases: TGTGCCACCACGGACAGGGTACGCTACACCTTC. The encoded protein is CATTDRVRYTF.

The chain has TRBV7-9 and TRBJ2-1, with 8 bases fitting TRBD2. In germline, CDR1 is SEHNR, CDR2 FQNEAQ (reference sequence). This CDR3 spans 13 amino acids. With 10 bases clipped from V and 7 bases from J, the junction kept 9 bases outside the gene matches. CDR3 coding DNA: TGTGCCACCTCGGGACTAGTCGAGAATGAGCAGTTCTTC. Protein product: CATSGLVENEQFF.

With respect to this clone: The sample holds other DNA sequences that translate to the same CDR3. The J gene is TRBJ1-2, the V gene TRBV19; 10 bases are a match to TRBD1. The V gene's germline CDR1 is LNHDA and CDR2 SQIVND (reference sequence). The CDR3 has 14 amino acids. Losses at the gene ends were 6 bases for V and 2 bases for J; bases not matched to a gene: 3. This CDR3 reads CASSPGQGNYGYTF. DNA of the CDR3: TGTGCCAGTAGCCCGGGACAGGGGAACTATGGCTACACCTTC.

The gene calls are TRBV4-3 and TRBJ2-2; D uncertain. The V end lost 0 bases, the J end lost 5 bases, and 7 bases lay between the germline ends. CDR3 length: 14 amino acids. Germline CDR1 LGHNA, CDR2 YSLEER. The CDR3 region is CASSQDGLTGELFF. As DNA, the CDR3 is TGCGCCAGCAGCCAAGACGGTCTAACCGGGGAGCTGTTTTTT.

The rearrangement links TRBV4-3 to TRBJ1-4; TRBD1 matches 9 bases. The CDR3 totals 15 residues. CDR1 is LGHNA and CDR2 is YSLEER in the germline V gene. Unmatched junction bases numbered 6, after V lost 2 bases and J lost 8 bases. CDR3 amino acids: CASSQPGQGFEKLFF. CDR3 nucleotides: TGCGCCAGCAGCCAACCGGGACAGGGATTCGAAAAACTGTTTTTT.

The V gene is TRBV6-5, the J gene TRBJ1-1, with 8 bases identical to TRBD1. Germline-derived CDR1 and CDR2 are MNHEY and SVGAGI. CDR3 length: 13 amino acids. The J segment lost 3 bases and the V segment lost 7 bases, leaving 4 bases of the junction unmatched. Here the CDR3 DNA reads TGTGCCAGCATACAGGGGGGGGACACTGAAGCTTTCTTT. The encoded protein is CASIQGGDTEAFF.

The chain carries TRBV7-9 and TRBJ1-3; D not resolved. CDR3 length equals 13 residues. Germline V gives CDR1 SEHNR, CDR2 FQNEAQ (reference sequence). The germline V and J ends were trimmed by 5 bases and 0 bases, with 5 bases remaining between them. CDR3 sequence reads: CASSPFSGNTIYF. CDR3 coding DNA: TGTGCCAGCAGCCCGTTCTCTGGAAACACCATATATTTT.

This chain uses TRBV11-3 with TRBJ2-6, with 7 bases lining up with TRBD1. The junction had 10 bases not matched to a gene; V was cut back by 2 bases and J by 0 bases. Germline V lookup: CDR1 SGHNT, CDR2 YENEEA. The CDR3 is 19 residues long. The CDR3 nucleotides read TGTGCCAGCAGCTTATTTATGGGGACAGTCCTCTCTGGGGCCAACGTCCTGACTTTC. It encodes CASSLFMGTVLSGANVLTF. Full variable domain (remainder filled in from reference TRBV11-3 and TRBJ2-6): EAGVVQSPRYKIIEKKQPVAFWCNPISGHNTLYWYLQNLGQGPELLIRYENEEAVDDSQLPKDRFSAERLKGVDSTLKIQPAELGDSAVYLCASSLFMGTVLSGANVLTFGAGSRLTVL.

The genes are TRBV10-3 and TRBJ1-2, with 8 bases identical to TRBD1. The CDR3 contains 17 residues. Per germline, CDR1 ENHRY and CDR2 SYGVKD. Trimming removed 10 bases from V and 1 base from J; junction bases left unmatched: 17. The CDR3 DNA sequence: TGTGCCACCTCCCTGGGAGGGACAGGCAAGGATAACTATGGCTACACCTTC. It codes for CATSLGGTGKDNYGYTF.

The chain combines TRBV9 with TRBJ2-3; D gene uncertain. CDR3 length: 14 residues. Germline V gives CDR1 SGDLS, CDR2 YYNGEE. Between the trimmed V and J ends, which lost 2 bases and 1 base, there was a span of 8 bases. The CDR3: CASSVGYGTDTQYF. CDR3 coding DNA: TGTGCCAGCAGCGTGGGCTATGGCACAGATACGCAGTATTTT.

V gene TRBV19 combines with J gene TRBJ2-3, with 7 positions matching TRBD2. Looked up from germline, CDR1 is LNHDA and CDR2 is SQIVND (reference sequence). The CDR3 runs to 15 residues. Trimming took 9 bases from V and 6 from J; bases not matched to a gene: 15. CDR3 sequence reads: CARAVSDPGGDTQYF. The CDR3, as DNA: TGTGCCAGGGCTGTCTCGGACCCGGGGGGTGATACGCAGTATTTT.

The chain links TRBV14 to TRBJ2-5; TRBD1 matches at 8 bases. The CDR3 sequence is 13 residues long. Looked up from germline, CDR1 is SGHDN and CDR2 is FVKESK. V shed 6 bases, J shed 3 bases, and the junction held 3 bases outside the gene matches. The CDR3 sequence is CASRATGEETQYF. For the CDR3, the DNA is TGTGCCAGCAGGGCGACAGGGGAAGAGACCCAGTACTTC.

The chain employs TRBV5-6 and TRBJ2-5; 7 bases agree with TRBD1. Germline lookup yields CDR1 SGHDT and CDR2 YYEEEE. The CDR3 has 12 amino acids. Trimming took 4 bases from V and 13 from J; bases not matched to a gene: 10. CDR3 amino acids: CASSPGTDERYF. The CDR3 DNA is TGTGCCAGCAGCCCGGGGACAGACGAGCGGTACTTC.